The subject of this entry is one T cell receptor beta chain. Its antigen is not known. Regions amplified from RNA transcripts were the TCR beta CDR3 regions. When the TCR CDR3 underwent first-round RT-PCR, the HTBI primer set was used. One entry per CDR3 protein, called by TCRdb with MiXCR from the multiplex PCR reads. The sample shows roughly 700,000 distinct CDR3 sequences, around 40% of them seen only once. Trimming removed 5 bases at V and 6 bases at J, with 14 bases between. Germline assignment: CDR1 PRHDT and CDR2 FYEKMQ (reference sequence). The length of the CDR3 is 13 residues. This entry comes from a study of T cells in Graves' hyperthyroidism and ophthalmopathy. Findings and limits, study-wide: Ophthalmopathy was separated from stable hyperthyroidism by a 13 V-J model. Most expanded thyroid clonotypes above 0.001 also appeared in blood.

Sequencing was carried out using blood. The TCR sequence derives from a woman aged 35 to 49 with Graves' hyperthyroidism. The J gene is TRBJ2-7, the V gene TRBV13, with D perhaps TRBD2 (5 bases). As DNA, the CDR3 is TGTGCCAGCAGCGTCACTAGGTTTGGCGAGCAGTACTTC. Protein sequence: CASSVTRFGEQYF.